The source of this TCR beta chain is a study of T cell changes during pregnancy in multiple sclerosis. CDR1 and CDR2 (germline): SGHKS, YYEKEE (reference sequence). This CDR3 region has 14 residues. The V end lost 4 bases, the J end lost 7 bases, and 15 bases lay between the germline ends. The method was immunoSEQ multiplex PCR; TCRdb's version includes in-frame clones alone and lacks a portion of them. Seen here are 40,000 to 60,000 clones, around 94% observed once, and the top ten hold under 0.55%. Sequenced material: CD4+ T cells from peripheral blood mononuclear cells, taken in the first trimester of pregnancy. The chain recombines TRBV5-5 with TRBJ2-1, with unresolved D. This receptor was obtained from a female donor with multiple sclerosis, enrolled in a pregnancy study. For the CDR3, the DNA is TGTGCCAGCAGCCCAGACACCATGGCTAATGAGCAGTTCTTC. It translates to CASSPDTMANEQFF.